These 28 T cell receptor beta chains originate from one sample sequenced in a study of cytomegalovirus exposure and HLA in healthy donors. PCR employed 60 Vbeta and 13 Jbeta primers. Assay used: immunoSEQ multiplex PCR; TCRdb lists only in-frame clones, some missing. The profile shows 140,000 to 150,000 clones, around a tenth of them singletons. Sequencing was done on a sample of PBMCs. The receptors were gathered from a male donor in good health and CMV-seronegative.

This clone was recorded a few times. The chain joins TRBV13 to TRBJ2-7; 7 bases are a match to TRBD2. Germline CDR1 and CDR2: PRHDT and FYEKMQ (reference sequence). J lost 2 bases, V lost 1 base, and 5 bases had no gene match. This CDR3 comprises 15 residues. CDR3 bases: TGTGCCAGCAGCTTAGCCAACCTAGCGGCCTACGAGCAGTACTTC. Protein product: CASSLANLAAYEQYF.

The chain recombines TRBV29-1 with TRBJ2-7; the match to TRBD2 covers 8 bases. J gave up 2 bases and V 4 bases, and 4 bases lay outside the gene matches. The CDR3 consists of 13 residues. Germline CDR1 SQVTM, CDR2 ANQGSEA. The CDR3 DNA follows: TGCAGCGTTGTGGGTAGCGGGGCCTACGAGCAGTACTTC. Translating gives CSVVGSGAYEQYF.

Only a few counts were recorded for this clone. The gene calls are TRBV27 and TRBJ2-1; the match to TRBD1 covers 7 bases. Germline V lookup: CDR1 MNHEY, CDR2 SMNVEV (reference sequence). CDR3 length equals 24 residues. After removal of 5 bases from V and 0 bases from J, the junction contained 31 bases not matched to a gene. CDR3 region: CASSRYYRTGSTNRRVGSYNEQFF. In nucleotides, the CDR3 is TGTGCCAGCAGTCGTTATTACCGGACAGGCTCGACTAATAGACGGGTAGGCTCCTACAATGAGCAGTTCTTC.

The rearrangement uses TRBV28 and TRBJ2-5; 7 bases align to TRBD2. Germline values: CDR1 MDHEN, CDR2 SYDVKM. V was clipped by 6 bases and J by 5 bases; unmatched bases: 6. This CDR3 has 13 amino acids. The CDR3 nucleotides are TGTGCCAGCAGGGGCGGGAGTCGGGAGACCCAGTACTTC. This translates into CASRGGSRETQYF. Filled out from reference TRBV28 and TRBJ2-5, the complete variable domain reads DVKVTQSSRYLVKRTGEKVFLECVQDMDHENMFWYRQDPGLGLRLIYFSYDVKMKEKGDIPEGYSVSREKKERFSLILESASTNQTSMYLCASRGGSRETQYFGPGTRLLVL.

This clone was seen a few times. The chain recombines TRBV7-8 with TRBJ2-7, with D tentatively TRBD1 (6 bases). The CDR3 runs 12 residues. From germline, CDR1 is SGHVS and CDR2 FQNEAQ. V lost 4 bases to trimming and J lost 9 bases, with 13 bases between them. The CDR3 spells CASSSDRLAQYF. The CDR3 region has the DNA TGTGCCAGCAGCTCAGACAGGCTTGCGCAGTACTTC.

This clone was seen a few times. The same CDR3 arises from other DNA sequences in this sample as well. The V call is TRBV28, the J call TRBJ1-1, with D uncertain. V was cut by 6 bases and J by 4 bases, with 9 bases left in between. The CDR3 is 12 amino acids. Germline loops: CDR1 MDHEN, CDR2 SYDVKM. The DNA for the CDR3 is TGTGCCAGCAGCTTAGCTATCACTGAAGCTTTCTTT. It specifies CASSLAITEAFF. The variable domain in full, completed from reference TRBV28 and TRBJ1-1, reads DVKVTQSSRYLVKRTGEKVFLECVQDMDHENMFWYRQDPGLGLRLIYFSYDVKMKEKGDIPEGYSVSREKKERFSLILESASTNQTSMYLCASSLAITEAFFGQGTRLTVV.

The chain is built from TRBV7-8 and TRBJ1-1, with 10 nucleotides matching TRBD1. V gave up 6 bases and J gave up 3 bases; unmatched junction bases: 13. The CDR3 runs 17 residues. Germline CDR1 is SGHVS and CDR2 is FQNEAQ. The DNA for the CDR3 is TGTGCCAGCAGAGCCGACAGGGGGCGGACGGTGGACACTGAAGCTTTCTTT. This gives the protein CASRADRGRTVDTEAFF.

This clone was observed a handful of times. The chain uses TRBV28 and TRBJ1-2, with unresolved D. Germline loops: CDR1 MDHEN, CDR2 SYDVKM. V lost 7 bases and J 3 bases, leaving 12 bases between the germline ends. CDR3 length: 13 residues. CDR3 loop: CASNGGLHYGYTF. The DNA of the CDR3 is TGTGCCAGCAATGGAGGTTTACACTATGGCTACACCTTC.

The CDR3 DNA reads as TGTGCCAGCAGCCCTGGGACAGGGATCGGATACGAGCAGTACTTC. Its protein product is CASSPGTGIGYEQYF. The rearrangement links TRBV7-6 to TRBJ2-7; 9 positions agree with TRBD1. Germline assignment: CDR1 SGHVS and CDR2 FNYEAQ. CDR3 length: 15 amino acids. Losses at the gene ends were 5 bases for V and 4 bases for J; bases not matched to a gene: 9.

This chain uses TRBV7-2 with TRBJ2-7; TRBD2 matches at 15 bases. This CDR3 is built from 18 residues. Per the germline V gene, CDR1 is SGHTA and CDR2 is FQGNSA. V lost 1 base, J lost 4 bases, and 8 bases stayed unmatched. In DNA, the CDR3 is TGTGCCAGCAGCTTAGGCCCGGGACTAGCGGGGGGTAGTTACGAGCAGTACTTC. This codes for CASSLGPGLAGGSYEQYF.

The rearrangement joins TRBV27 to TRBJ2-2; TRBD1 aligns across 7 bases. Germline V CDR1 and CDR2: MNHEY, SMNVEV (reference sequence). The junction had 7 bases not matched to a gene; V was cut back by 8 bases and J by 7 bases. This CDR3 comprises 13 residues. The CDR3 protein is CASADREHGELFF. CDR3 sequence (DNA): TGTGCCAGCGCCGACAGGGAGCACGGGGAGCTGTTTTTT.

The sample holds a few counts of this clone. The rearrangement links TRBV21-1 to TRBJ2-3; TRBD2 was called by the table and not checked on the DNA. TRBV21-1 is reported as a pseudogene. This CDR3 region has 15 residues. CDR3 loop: CASSPNRVGTDTQYF. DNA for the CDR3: TGTGCCAGCAGCCCTAACCGGGTTGGGACAGATACGCAGTATTTT.

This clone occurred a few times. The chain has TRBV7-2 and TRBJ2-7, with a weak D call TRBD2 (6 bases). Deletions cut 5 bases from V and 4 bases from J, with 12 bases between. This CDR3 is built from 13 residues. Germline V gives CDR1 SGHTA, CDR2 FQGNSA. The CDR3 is CASSPGRGYEQYF. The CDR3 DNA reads TGTGCCAGCAGCCCCGGACGGGGGTACGAGCAGTACTTC.

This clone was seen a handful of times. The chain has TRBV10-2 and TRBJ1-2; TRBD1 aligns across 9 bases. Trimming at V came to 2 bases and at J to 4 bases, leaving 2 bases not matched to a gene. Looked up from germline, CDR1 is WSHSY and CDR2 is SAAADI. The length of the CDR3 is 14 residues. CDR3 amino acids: CASSEPTGGYGYTF. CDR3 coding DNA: TGCGCCAGCAGTGAGCCGACAGGGGGCTATGGCTACACCTTC.

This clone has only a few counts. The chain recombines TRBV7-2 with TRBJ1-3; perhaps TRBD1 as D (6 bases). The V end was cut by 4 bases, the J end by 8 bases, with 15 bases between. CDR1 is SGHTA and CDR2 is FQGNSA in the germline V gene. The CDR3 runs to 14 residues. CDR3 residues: CASSSGGPGYTIYF. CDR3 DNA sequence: TGTGCCAGCAGCTCGGGGGGGCCCGGTTACACCATATATTTT.

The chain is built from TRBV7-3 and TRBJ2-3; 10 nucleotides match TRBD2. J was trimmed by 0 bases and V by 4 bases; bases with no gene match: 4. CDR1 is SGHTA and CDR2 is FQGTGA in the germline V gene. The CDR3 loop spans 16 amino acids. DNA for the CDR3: TGTGCCAGCAGCTCTCGGACTAGCGGAAGCACAGATACGCAGTATTTT. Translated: CASSSRTSGSTDTQYF.

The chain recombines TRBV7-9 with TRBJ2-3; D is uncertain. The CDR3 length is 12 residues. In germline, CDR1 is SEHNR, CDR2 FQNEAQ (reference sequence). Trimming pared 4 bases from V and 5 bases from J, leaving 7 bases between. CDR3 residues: CASSSSRDTQYF. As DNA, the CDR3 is TGTGCCAGCAGCTCCTCGAGAGATACGCAGTATTTT.

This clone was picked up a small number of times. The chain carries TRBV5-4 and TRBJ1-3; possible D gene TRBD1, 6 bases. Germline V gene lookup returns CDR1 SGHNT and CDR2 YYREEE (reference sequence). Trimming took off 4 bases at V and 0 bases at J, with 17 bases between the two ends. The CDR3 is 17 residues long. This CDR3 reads CASSALGTLGSGNTIYF. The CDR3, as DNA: TGTGCCAGCAGCGCGCTGGGGACACTTGGCTCTGGAAACACCATATATTTT.

The CDR3 DNA follows: TGTGCCAGCAGTGAATATGGGAGGGGATTTTCGACTGAAGCTTTCTTT. It codes for CASSEYGRGFSTEAFF. V is TRBV25-1 and J is TRBJ1-1, with D perhaps matching TRBD1 (5 bases). Germline CDR1 is MGHDK and CDR2 is SYGVNS. The V gene lost 0 bases and the J gene lost 5 bases, with 16 bases spanning the gap. The CDR3 contains 16 residues.

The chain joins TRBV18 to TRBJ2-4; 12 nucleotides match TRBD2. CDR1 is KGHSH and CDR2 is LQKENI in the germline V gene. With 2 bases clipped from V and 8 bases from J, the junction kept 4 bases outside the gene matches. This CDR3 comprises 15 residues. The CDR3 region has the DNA TGTGCCAGCTCACCAGGACTAGCGGGGAGGGACATTCAGTACTTC. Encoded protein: CASSPGLAGRDIQYF.

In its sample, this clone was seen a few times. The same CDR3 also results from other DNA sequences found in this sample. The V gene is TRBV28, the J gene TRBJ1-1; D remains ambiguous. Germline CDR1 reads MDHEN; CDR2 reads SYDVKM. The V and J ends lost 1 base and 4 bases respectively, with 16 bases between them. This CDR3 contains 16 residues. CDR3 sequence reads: CASSLSNPGGGTEAFF. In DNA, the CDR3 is TGTGCCAGCAGTTTATCCAACCCAGGCGGAGGCACTGAAGCTTTCTTT.

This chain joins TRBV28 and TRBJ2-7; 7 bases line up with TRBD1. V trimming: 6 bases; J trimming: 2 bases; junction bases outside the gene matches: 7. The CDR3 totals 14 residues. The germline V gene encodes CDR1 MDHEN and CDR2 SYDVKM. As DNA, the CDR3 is TGTGCCAGCAGGACCAGGGGGTCAACCTACGAGCAGTACTTC. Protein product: CASRTRGSTYEQYF. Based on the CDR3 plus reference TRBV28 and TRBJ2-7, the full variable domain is DVKVTQSSRYLVKRTGEKVFLECVQDMDHENMFWYRQDPGLGLRLIYFSYDVKMKEKGDIPEGYSVSREKKERFSLILESASTNQTSMYLCASRTRGSTYEQYFGPGTRLTVT.

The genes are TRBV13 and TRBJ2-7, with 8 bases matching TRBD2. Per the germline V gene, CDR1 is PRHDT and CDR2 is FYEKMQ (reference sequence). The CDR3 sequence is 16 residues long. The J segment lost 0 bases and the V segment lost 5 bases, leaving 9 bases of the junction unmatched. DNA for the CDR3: TGTGCCAGCAGCCCCCAAGCGGGGGATAGCTCCTACGAGCAGTACTTC. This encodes CASSPQAGDSSYEQYF. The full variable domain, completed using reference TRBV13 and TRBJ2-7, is AAGVIQSPRHLIKEKRETATLKCYPIPRHDTVYWYQQGPGQDPQFLISFYEKMQSDKGSIPDRFSAQQFSDYHSELNMSSLELGDSALYFCASSPQAGDSSYEQYFGPGTRLTVT.

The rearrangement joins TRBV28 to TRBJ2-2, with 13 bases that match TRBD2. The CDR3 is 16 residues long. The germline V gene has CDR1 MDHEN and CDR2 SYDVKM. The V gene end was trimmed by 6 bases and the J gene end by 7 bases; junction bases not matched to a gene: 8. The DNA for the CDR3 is TGTGCCAGCAGCTTACTAGCGGGAGGGCCTGGCGGGGAGCTGTTTTTT. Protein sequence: CASSLLAGGPGGELFF.

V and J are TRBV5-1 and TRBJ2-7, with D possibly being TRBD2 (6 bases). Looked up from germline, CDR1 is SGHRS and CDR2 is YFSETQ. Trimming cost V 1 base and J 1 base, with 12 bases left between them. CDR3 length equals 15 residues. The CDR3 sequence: CASSLLGGSSYEQYF. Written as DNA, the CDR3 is TGCGCCAGCAGCTTGTTGGGGGGAAGTTCCTACGAGCAGTACTTC.

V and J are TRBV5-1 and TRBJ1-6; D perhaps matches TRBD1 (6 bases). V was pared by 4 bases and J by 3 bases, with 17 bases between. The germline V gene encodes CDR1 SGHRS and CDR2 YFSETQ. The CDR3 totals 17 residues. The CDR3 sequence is CASSLEGQGNYNSPLHF. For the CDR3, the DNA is TGCGCCAGCAGCCTGGAAGGGCAGGGGAACTATAATTCACCCCTCCACTTT. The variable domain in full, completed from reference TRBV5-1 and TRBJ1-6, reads KAGVTQTPRYLIKTRGQQVTLSCSPISGHRSVSWYQQTPGQGLQFLFEYFSETQRNKGNFPGRFSGRQFSNSRSEMNVSTLELGDSALYLCASSLEGQGNYNSPLHFGNGTRLTVT.

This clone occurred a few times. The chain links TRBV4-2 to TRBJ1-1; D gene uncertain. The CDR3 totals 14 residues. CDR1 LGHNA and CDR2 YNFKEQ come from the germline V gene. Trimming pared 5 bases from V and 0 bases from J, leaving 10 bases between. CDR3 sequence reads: CASSGADVNTEAFF. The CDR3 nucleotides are TGTGCCAGCAGCGGAGCCGACGTGAACACTGAAGCTTTCTTT.

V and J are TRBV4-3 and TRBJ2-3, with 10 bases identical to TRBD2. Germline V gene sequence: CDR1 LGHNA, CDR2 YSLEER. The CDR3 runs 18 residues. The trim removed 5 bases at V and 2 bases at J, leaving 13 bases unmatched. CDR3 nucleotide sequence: TGCGCCAGCAGCTTTTCTAGGCCAGCGGGGGGGAACACAGATACGCAGTATTTT. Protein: CASSFSRPAGGNTDTQYF.